What follows are 10 T cell receptor beta chains derived from one specimen sequenced in a study of CD4 T cells in relation to SARS-CoV-2 and coronaviruses. Before the COVID-19 pandemic, during about 2010-2018, CD4+ T cells were taken from unexposed donors. Isolation of CD4+ T cells took place after less than 13 days in culture. Profiled with immunoSEQ multiplex PCR; TCRdb holds only in-frame clones, not every one. Of around 20,000 clones in the sample, 74% were seen once. Their antigen targets remain unknown. Sample: CD4+ T cells from PBMCs, cultured in vitro. The receptor set was obtained from a human donor in good health.

This clone has more than one count but fewer than ten. The rearrangement joins TRBV7-9 to TRBJ1-2; D gene uncertain. Per germline, CDR1 SEHNR and CDR2 FQNEAQ (reference sequence). The CDR3 consists of 13 residues. V dropped 8 bases and J dropped 4 bases, with 14 bases sitting between them. In nucleotides, the CDR3 is TGTGCCAGCGTCGCCCTCGGAGGCTATGGCTACACCTTC. This sequence encodes CASVALGGYGYTF. Full variable domain (outside the CDR3, taken from reference TRBV7-9 and TRBJ1-2): DTGVSQNPRHKITKRGQNVTFRCDPISEHNRLYWYRQTLGQGPEFLTYFQNEAQLEKSRLLSDRFSAERPKGSFSTLEIQRTEQGDSAMYLCASVALGGYGYTFGSGTRLTVV.

This chain connects TRBV3-1 (or the pseudogene TRBV3-2) to TRBJ2-4; D is perhaps TRBD1 or TRBD2 (6 bases each). Trimming removed 5 bases at V and 0 bases at J, with 20 bases between. This CDR3 has 18 amino acids. CDR1 is LGHDT, CDR2 YNNKEL, per germline (reference sequence). CDR3 DNA sequence: TGTGCCAGCAGCTTGCGAAGGGGGGACTTTTTAGCCAAAAACATTCAGTACTTC. It is translated as CASSLRRGDFLAKNIQYF.

The chain is built from TRBV18 and TRBJ2-7; D gene ambiguous. The CDR3 sequence is 12 residues long. Trimming cost V 5 bases and J 0 bases, with 5 bases left between them. Germline V gene data show CDR1 as KGHSH and CDR2 as LQKENI. CDR3 sequence reads: CASSSSSYEQYF. Here the CDR3 DNA reads TGTGCCAGCTCATCCTCCTCCTACGAGCAGTACTTC.

This clone showed up just once. The CDR3 bases are TGTGCCAGCAGCGTAGCCTTGGGTTGGGAGACCCAGTACTTC. Protein: CASSVALGWETQYF. This chain connects TRBV9 to TRBJ2-5; D gene unclear. Germline V gives CDR1 SGDLS, CDR2 YYNGEE. With 0 bases removed from V and 5 bases from J, the gap between germline ends came to 11 bases. The CDR3 sequence is 14 residues long.

In its sample, this clone was seen a few times. The chain uses TRBV10-3 and TRBJ1-1; D is undetermined. The V and J ends lost 0 bases and 1 base respectively, with 6 bases between them. The CDR3 totals 14 residues. CDR1 is ENHRY, CDR2 SYGVKD, per germline. The CDR3 nucleotides read TGTGCCATCAGTGAGTCGGCACCGAACACTGAAGCTTTCTTT. It is translated as CAISESAPNTEAFF.

The chain combines TRBV9 with TRBJ2-2; 11 bases match TRBD2. V gave up 4 bases and J gave up 5 bases; unmatched junction bases: 10. This CDR3 is built from 17 residues. CDR1 SGDLS and CDR2 YYNGEE come from the germline V gene. CDR3 bases: TGTGCCAGCAGCCCCCGGGGTAGCGGGGGGGCAACCGGGGAGCTGTTTTTT. Translating gives CASSPRGSGGATGELFF.

The gene calls are TRBV7-3 and TRBJ2-1; D is uncertain. The CDR3 runs 14 residues. Germline-derived CDR1 and CDR2 are SGHTA and FQGTGA. The germline V and J ends were trimmed by 4 bases and 2 bases, with 9 bases remaining between them. The CDR3 loop is CASSSPGPYNEQFF. The CDR3 coding sequence is TGTGCCAGCAGCTCCCCCGGGCCCTACAATGAGCAGTTCTTC.

V gene TRBV3-1 (or the pseudogene TRBV3-2) combines with J gene TRBJ2-4, with TRBD2 matching 9 bases. This CDR3 region has 14 residues. Germline CDR1 LGHDT, CDR2 YNNKEL (reference sequence). With V trimmed by 1 base and J by 10 bases, 5 bases remained unmatched. CDR3 DNA sequence: TGTGCCAGCAGCCAAGGGACTAGCGTTGGTATTCAGTACTTC. Translating it yields CASSQGTSVGIQYF.

The chain combines TRBV19 with TRBJ2-1; D might be TRBD2 (5 bases). Per the germline V gene, CDR1 is LNHDA and CDR2 is SQIVND (reference sequence). Trimming removed 5 bases from V and 0 bases from J, with 14 bases in between. This CDR3 contains 16 residues. In nucleotides, the CDR3 is TGTGCCAGTAGTCCCCAAGCGGCTAGCTCCTACAATGAGCAGTTCTTC. As protein: CASSPQAASSYNEQFF.

The rearrangement joins TRBV3-1 (or the pseudogene TRBV3-2) to TRBJ2-2, with D perhaps assigned TRBD1 or TRBD2 (5 bases each). The V and J ends lost 5 bases and 4 bases respectively, with 17 bases between them. CDR3 length equals 16 residues. CDR1 is LGHDT and CDR2 is YNNKEL in the germline V gene (reference sequence). CDR3 sequence: CASSFRRGTVTGELFF. CDR3 sequence (DNA): TGTGCCAGCAGCTTCCGGAGAGGGACGGTCACCGGGGAGCTGTTTTTT.